The present T cell receptor beta chain was sequenced within a study of blood T cell repertoires in COVID-19. Study as a whole: Nucleic acid was either cDNA or gDNA, and it came from T cells, B-cell-depleted T cells, or PBMCs.

Sequenced by immunoSEQ multiplex PCR; TCRdb stores in-frame clones only, minus some. The data contain about 120,000 clones, roughly four fifths of them singletons. V was cut by 3 bases and J by 1 base, with 10 bases left in between. Germline CDR1 KGHSH, CDR2 LQKENI. The CDR3 has 15 amino acids. This clone was seen more than once but under ten times. The source is a man in his 70s with active or convalescent COVID-19. The material sequenced was peripheral blood. This rearrangement joins TRBV18 to TRBJ1-3; TRBD1 might be the D (6 bases). Here the CDR3 reads CASSPGTLSGNTIYF. DNA for the CDR3: TGTGCCAGCTCACCCGGGACACTATCTGGAAACACCATATATTTT.